A selection of T cell receptor beta chains follows, all from one sample in a study of blood T cells in healthy people across ages. MiXCR was run by TCRdb on the 5' RACE reads, yielding one entry per CDR3 protein. The sample has roughly 500,000 distinct CDR3 sequences; 20% to 30% are singletons. These records were also assigned to another study, of T cells of mothers and their children.

Sample: blood. These receptors were obtained from a boy between 5 and 17 years old in good health. Both conserved end residues are part of each CDR3. A D gene is named only where the DNA matches it firmly. Size is omitted from some rows. Given values are once, few, many or a class for expanded clones.

DNA | CDR3 | J | D | V | size
TGCGCCAGCAGCCAAGAGGAAAGGGCTCTTAATGAAAAACTGTTTTTT | CASSQEERALNEKLFF | TRBJ1-4 | - | TRBV4-3 | few
TGTGCCAGCAGTTTAGGGGACCCGGGACAGGGCTATAACAAAAACATTCAGTACTTC | CASSLGDPGQGYNKNIQYF | TRBJ2-4 | TRBD1 | TRBV28 | -
TGTGCCAGCCAATGGTTCAGCGGACAAGAGACCCAGTACTTC | CASQWFSGQETQYF | TRBJ2-5 | - | TRBV3-1 | -
TGCAGTGCTAGTAGGGGACAGCTCAATCAGCCCCAGCATTTT | CSASRGQLNQPQHF | TRBJ1-5 | TRBD1 | TRBV20-1 | few
TGTGCCAGCAGCGGCGGGGGGACAGGGAACAATGAGCAGTTCTTC | CASSGGGTGNNEQFF | TRBJ2-1 | - | TRBV9 | -
TGTGCCAGCAGCCCAACTGACGGCGGCTACGAGCAGTACTTC | CASSPTDGGYEQYF | TRBJ2-7 | - | TRBV7-9 | -
TGTGCCAGTAGTATATGGGGGTCTGGCAAAAACATTCAGTACTTC | CASSIWGSGKNIQYF | TRBJ2-4 | - | TRBV19 | few
TGTGCCAGCAGCCAAGATACCCAGGGACGAAATGAAAAGCTGTTTTTT | CASSQDTQGRNEKLFF | TRBJ1-4 | - | TRBV3-1 | -
TGTGCCAGCAGTTGGGGACGGGGGACGATCAATGAGCAGTTCTTC | CASSWGRGTINEQFF | TRBJ2-1 | - | TRBV7-9 | -
TGTGCCAGCAGCCCACAGGGGGTCTCCTACGAGCAGTACTTC | CASSPQGVSYEQYF | TRBJ2-7 | TRBD1 | TRBV7-9 | few
TGTGCCACCAGTGATTCCGCCACTAGCGGCAGGGGTCTCATTCAGTACTTC | CATSDSATSGRGLIQYF | TRBJ2-4 | TRBD2 | TRBV24-1 | many
TGTGCCAGCAGCTCCGTCTCCCTTTTAGCACCAAGCCGACAAAACAATGAGCAGTTCTTC | CASSSVSLLAPSRQNNEQFF | TRBJ2-1 | - | TRBV12-3/TRBV12-4 | once